These 10 T cell receptor beta chains were sequenced from one sample in a study of blood T cell repertoires in COVID-19. The table came from immunoSEQ multiplex PCR; TCRdb's copy has only in-frame clones and leaves some out. The sample has about 280,000 clones, approximately 91% seen once. Input material: peripheral blood. Receptors were obtained from a man between 50 and 59 years old with acute or convalescent COVID-19.

The V gene is TRBV6-5, the J gene TRBJ1-5; tentative D call: TRBD1 (6 bases). This CDR3 spans 15 amino acids. V lost 4 bases and J 7 bases, leaving 17 bases between the germline ends. CDR1 MNHEY and CDR2 SVGAGI come from the germline V gene. For the CDR3, the DNA is TGTGCCAGCAGTTCACTGCGGGGGGCAGGGCAGCCCCAGCATTTT. As protein: CASSSLRGAGQPQHF.

V gene TRBV15 combines with J gene TRBJ1-5; D is possibly TRBD1 (6 bases). The CDR3 loop spans 13 amino acids. The germline V gene encodes CDR1 LNHNV and CDR2 YYDKDF (reference sequence). Trimming removed 3 bases at V and 5 bases at J, with 8 bases between. CDR3 loop: CATSSRGDQPQHF. Written as DNA, the CDR3 is TGTGCCACCAGCAGCAGGGGCGATCAGCCCCAGCATTTT. The whole variable domain, remainder taken from reference TRBV15 and TRBJ1-5, is DAMVIQNPRYQVTQFGKPVTLSCSQTLNHNVMYWYQQKSSQAPKLLFHYYDKDFNNEADTPDNFQSRRPNTSFCFLDIRSPGLGDTAMYLCATSSRGDQPQHFGDGTRLSIL.

V usage is TRBV6-6 and J usage is TRBJ1-2, with D unresolved. Trimming pared 5 bases from V and 3 bases from J, leaving 19 bases between. Per the germline V gene, CDR1 is MNHNY and CDR2 is SVGAGI (reference sequence). The CDR3 is 16 amino acids. The CDR3 nucleotides are TGTGCCAGCAGTCCCCTCGATCAGACCCTAGACTATGGCTACACCTTC. Its protein is CASSPLDQTLDYGYTF.

This CDR3 reads CASSKNPPGLAGSEQYF. DNA of the CDR3: TGTGCCAGCAGCAAGAACCCTCCGGGACTAGCGGGGAGTGAGCAGTACTTC. V usage is TRBV3-1 (or the pseudogene TRBV3-2) and J usage is TRBJ2-7, with 13 nucleotides matching TRBD2. The CDR3 sequence is 17 residues long. Losses at the gene ends were 5 bases for V and 7 bases for J; bases not matched to a gene: 14. The germline gives CDR1 LGHDT, CDR2 YNNKEL (reference sequence).

J is TRBJ2-1 and V is TRBV4-1, with D possibly being TRBD1 (6 bases). The CDR3 consists of 15 residues. V shed 0 bases and J shed 13 bases, with 19 bases lying between them. Germline V lookup: CDR1 MGHRA, CDR2 YSYEKL. The CDR3 loop reads CASSQEGGQGKRQFF. The CDR3, as DNA: TGCGCCAGCAGCCAAGAAGGAGGTCAGGGGAAACGTCAGTTCTTC.

This clone was counted a single time. The chain uses TRBV7-3 and TRBJ2-1, with 12 bases matching TRBD2. The CDR3 is 16 amino acids. Germline lookup yields CDR1 SGHTA and CDR2 FQGTGA. Germline trimming cut 2 bases from V and 10 bases from J; bases unmatched to any gene: 9. The CDR3 DNA follows: TGTGCCAGCAGCTTATCAGGTCTAGCGGGGGGGCGGGAGCAGTTCTTC. Residues: CASSLSGLAGGREQFF.

This clone was detected only once. The chain joins TRBV14 to TRBJ2-2, with D perhaps TRBD1 (6 bases). Germline V gene data show CDR1 as SGHDN and CDR2 as FVKESK. Trimming removed 5 bases from V and 6 bases from J, with 16 bases in between. The CDR3 extends over 15 amino acids. CDR3 DNA sequence: TGTGCCAGCAGCTTCCTGGGGGCCTGGGCCGGGGAGCTGTTTTTT. This sequence encodes CASSFLGAWAGELFF. Using reference TRBV14 and TRBJ2-2 for the parts outside the CDR3, the full variable domain is EAGVTQFPSHSVIEKGQTVTLRCDPISGHDNLYWYRRVMGKEIKFLLHFVKESKQDESGMPNNRFLAERTGGTYSTLKVQPAELEDSGVYFCASSFLGAWAGELFFGEGSRLTVL.

This sequence joins TRBV7-8 and TRBJ1-6, with a tentative D call TRBD1 (5 bases). The germline gives CDR1 SGHVS, CDR2 FQNEAQ. V was pared by 1 base and J by 7 bases, with 11 bases between. CDR3 length: 15 amino acids. CDR3 in DNA: TGTGCCAGCAGCTTAGTCAGGGAAGGGAATTCACCCCTCCACTTT. This encodes CASSLVREGNSPLHF.

The chain couples TRBV10-2 to TRBJ1-1; D is undetermined. Germline V lookup: CDR1 WSHSY, CDR2 SAAADI. This CDR3 is 13 amino acids long. The V end lost 0 bases, the J end lost 5 bases, and 7 bases lay between the germline ends. The CDR3 DNA follows: TGCGCCAGCAGTGAGTCACGCGGAACTGAAGCTTTCTTT. It encodes CASSESRGTEAFF.

The chain carries TRBV7-3 and TRBJ1-6; tentative D call: TRBD1 (5 bases). V lost 1 base, J lost 7 bases, and 11 bases lay in between. This CDR3 region has 15 residues. CDR1 SGHTA and CDR2 FQGTGA come from the germline V gene. The DNA of the CDR3 is TGTGCCAGCAGCTTAAGTCCAGGGTCGAATTCACCCCTCCACTTT. This gives the protein CASSLSPGSNSPLHF.